This T cell receptor beta chain was sequenced for a study of technical replicates of blood from four donors. Germline V lookup: CDR1 LGHNA, CDR2 YNFKEQ. The CDR3 contains 15 residues. V was shortened by 0 bases and J by 3 bases, with 11 bases between the two germline ends. Sequencing was performed with immunoSEQ multiplex PCR; in TCRdb, only in-frame clones are kept and a portion is missing. The table lists tens of thousands of clones, around 97% of them singletons, with roughly 0.2% in the top ten. This receptor was identified in a human donor in good health. The chain combines TRBV4-2 with TRBJ1-2; D gene unclear. The specimen was T cells isolated from PBMCs. CDR3 in amino acids: CASSQDEGEYYGYTF. The CDR3 DNA is TGTGCCAGCAGCCAAGACGAAGGAGAATACTATGGCTACACCTTC.